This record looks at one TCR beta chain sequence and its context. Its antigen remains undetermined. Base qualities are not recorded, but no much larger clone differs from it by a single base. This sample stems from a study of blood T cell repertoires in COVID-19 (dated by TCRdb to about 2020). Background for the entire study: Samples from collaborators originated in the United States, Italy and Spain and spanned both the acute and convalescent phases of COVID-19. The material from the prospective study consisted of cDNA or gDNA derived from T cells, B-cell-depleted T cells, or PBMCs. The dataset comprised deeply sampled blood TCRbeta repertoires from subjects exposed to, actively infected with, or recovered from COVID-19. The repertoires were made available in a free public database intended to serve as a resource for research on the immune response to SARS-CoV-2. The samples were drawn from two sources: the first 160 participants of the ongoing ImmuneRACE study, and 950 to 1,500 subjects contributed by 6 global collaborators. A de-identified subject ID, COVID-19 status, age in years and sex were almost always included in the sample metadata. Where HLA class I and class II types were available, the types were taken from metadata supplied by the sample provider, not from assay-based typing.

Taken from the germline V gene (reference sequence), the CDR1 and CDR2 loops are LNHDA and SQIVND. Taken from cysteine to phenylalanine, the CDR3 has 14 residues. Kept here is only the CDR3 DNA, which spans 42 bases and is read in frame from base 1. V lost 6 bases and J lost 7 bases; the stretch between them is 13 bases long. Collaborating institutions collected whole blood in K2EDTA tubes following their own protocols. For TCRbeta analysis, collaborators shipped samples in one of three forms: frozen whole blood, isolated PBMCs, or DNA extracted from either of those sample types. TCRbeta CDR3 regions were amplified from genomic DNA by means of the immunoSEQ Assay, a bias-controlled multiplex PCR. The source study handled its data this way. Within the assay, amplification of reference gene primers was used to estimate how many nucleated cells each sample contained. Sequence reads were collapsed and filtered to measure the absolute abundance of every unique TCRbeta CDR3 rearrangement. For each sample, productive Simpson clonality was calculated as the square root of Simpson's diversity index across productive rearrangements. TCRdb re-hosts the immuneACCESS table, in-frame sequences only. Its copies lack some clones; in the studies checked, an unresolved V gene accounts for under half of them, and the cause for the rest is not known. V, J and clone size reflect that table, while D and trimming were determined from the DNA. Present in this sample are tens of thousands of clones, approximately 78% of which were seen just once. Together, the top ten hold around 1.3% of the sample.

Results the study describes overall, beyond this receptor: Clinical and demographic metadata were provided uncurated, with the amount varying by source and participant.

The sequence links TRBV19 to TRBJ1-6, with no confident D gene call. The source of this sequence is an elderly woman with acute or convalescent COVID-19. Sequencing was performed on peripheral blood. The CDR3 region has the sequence CASRVGRENSPLHF. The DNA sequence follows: TGTGCCAGTAGGGTGGGCAGAGAAAATTCACCCCTCCACTTT.